Below, one T cell receptor (beta chain) is given with its context. V lost 3 bases, J lost 4 bases, and 9 bases lay in between. The germline V gene encodes CDR1 SGHAT and CDR2 FQNNGV. The CDR3 has 13 residues. Before being deemed recovered, Cohort 3 donors had two negative PCRs, clearance, or symptom resolution. The source of the sample is a study of blood T cell repertoires in COVID-19. Turning to the study itself: Both acute and convalescent COVID-19 samples were obtained from the United States, Italy and Spain.

Repertoires were generated with immunoSEQ multiplex PCR, while TCRdb's copy carries only in-frame clones and drops some. The sample has about 310,000 clones, approximately 88% seen once. Sequencing was done on a sample of PBMCs or T cells enriched from blood (not recorded which). The receptor's source is a woman aged 18-29 years who had recovered from COVID-19. This rearrangement joins TRBV11-2 to TRBJ1-2; no clear D gene. The CDR3 loop is CASSLIQIYGYTF. The CDR3 bases are TGTGCCAGCAGCTTGATACAGATCTATGGCTACACCTTC.